The source of this T cell receptor beta chain is a study of cytomegalovirus exposure and HLA in healthy donors. Study-wide results and caveats: Donors belonging to an Asian-associated ancestry cluster reportedly showed fewer N-insertions in productive TCRs than the 666-donor mean, according to what a later analysis found.

The germline gives CDR1 MNHEY, CDR2 SMNVEV (reference sequence). Trimming cost V 7 bases and J 2 bases; bases outside gene matches: 10. CDR3 size: 15 residues. The PCR contained 60 Vbeta and 13 Jbeta primers. In the authors' methods: Roughly 11 million of the about 80 million unique TCR beta chains counted in a later analysis were shared. This table comes from immunoSEQ multiplex PCR, and its TCRdb copy is limited to in-frame clones, with some not included. The DNA gave D and trimming, while V, J and clone size come from that table. The top ten hold 1.5% to 2% of the sample, which has 80,000 to 90,000 clones, 81% seen once. For this clone: Antigen: not known.

Material for sequencing was PBMCs. This clonotype was obtained from a woman aged 25 to 39 in good health and CMV-seronegative. The chain combines TRBV27 with TRBJ2-7; 8 bases match TRBD1. The CDR3 region has the DNA TGTGCCAGCACCCGGGGCAGGGGGCTCACCTACGAGCAGTACTTC. It specifies CASTRGRGLTYEQYF.